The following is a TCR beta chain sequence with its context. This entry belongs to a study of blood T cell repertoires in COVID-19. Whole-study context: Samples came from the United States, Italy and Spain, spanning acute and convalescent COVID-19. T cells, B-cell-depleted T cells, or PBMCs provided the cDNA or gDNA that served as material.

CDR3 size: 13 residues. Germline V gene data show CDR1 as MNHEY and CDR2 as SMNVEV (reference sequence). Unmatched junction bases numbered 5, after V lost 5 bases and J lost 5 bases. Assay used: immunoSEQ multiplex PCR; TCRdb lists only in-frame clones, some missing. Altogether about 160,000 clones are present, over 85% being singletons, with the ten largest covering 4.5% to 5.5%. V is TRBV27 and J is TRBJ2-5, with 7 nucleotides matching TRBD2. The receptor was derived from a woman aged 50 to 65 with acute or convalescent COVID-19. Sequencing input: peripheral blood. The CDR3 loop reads CASSLLASETQYF. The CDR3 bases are TGTGCCAGCAGTCTACTAGCGAGCGAGACCCAGTACTTC.